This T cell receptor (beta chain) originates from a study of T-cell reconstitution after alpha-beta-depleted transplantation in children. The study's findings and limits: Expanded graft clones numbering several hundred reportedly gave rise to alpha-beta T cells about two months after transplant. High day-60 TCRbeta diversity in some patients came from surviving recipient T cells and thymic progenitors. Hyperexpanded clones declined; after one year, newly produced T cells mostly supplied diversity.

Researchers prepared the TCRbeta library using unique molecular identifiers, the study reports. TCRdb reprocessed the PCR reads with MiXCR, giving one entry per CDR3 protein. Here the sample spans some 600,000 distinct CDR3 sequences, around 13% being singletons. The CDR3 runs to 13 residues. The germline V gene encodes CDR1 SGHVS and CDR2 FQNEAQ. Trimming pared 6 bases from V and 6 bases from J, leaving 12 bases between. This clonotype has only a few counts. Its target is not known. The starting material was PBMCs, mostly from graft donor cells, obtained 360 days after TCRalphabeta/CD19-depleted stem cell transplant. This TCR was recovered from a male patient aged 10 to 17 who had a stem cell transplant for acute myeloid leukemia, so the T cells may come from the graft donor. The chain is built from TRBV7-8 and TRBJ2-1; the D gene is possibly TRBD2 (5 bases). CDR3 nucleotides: TGTGCCAGCAGAACAGACCGGGGCAATGAGCAGTTCTTC. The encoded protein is CASRTDRGNEQFF.